Each of the 10 T cell receptor beta chains below was sequenced from the same sample in a study of low-dose radiotherapy and immunotherapy resistance in tumors. Both TCRalpha and TCRbeta chains were reverse transcribed with V-gene-specific primers. PCR amplification of the TCRs was performed with Phusion for 20 to 25 PCR cycles, and it relied on a constant-region primer together with a V-primer adapter. In TCRdb, the reads were re-called with MiXCR into one record per CDR3 protein. The data hold fewer than 20,000 distinct CDR3 sequences, with less than 85% observed a single time. The receptors were sampled from a human donor with advanced metastatic prostate, ovarian, gallbladder or colorectal cancer (not recorded which). This table probably holds off-target reads from a library built for another chain.

The V gene is TRBV6-2 or TRBV6-3, the J gene TRBJ2-7, with D tentatively TRBD2 (6 bases). The CDR3 runs to 16 residues. The V gene's germline CDR1 is MNHEY and CDR2 SVGEGT. Deletions cut 0 bases from V and 4 bases from J, with 16 bases between. This CDR3 reads CASSYSGGGVGYEQYF. The DNA of the CDR3 is TGTGCCAGCAGTTACTCCGGGGGAGGAGTGGGATACGAGCAGTACTTC.

This chain joins TRBV3-1 and TRBJ2-7; 14 bases are shared with TRBD2. J lost 6 bases, V lost 5 bases, and 0 bases had no gene match. This CDR3 has 13 residues. The V gene's germline CDR1 is LGHDT and CDR2 YNNKEL (reference sequence). CDR3 protein: CASSGLAGGEQYF. CDR3 nucleotide sequence: TGTGCCAGCAGCGGACTAGCGGGAGGCGAGCAGTACTTC.

The chain carries TRBV7-2 and TRBJ1-1, with 7 bases fitting TRBD1. J was trimmed by 1 base and V by 4 bases; bases with no gene match: 3. The germline V gene has CDR1 SGHTA and CDR2 FQGNSA. The CDR3 runs 14 residues. CDR3 nucleotide sequence: TGTGCCAGCAGCTCGGGGACAGCGAACACTGAAGCTTTCTTT. Translated: CASSSGTANTEAFF.

The chain couples TRBV5-1 to TRBJ2-2, with 11 positions matching TRBD2. CDR1 is SGHRS and CDR2 is YFSETQ in the germline V gene. V gave up 4 bases and J gave up 4 bases; unmatched junction bases: 18. This CDR3 has 20 residues. The CDR3 DNA reads TGCGCCAGCAGCGGACGACTAGCGGGACTATCCGGGGGGGGCACCGGGGAGCTGTTTTTT. This translates into CASSGRLAGLSGGGTGELFF.

The rearrangement joins TRBV29-1 to TRBJ1-2; TRBD1 matches 11 bases. The CDR3 is made up of 13 amino acids. The germline V gene encodes CDR1 SQVTM and CDR2 ANQGSEA. The V gene end was trimmed by 3 bases and the J gene end by 9 bases; junction bases not matched to a gene: 6. Written as DNA, the CDR3 is TGCAGCGTTGAGGACAGGGGGCAAGAGAGCTACACCTTC. This sequence encodes CSVEDRGQESYTF.

The chain uses TRBV28 and TRBJ2-3, with D possibly matching TRBD2 (6 bases). V lost 3 bases, J lost 1 base, and 8 bases lay in between. The germline V gene encodes CDR1 MDHEN and CDR2 SYDVKM. The CDR3 is 14 amino acids. CDR3 region: CASSFVAGTDTQYF. DNA for the CDR3: TGTGCCAGCAGTTTCGTAGCGGGCACAGATACGCAGTATTTT. The variable domain in full, with the rest retrieved from reference TRBV28 and TRBJ2-3, is DVKVTQSSRYLVKRTGEKVFLECVQDMDHENMFWYRQDPGLGLRLIYFSYDVKMKEKGDIPEGYSVSREKKERFSLILESASTNQTSMYLCASSFVAGTDTQYFGPGTRLTVL.

The chain couples TRBV9 to TRBJ1-1; D not certain. The V end was cut by 0 bases, the J end by 0 bases, with 9 bases between. CDR1 SGDLS and CDR2 YYNGEE come from the germline V gene. The CDR3 extends over 15 amino acids. The CDR3 sequence is CASSVDVLMNTEAFF. CDR3 DNA: TGTGCCAGCAGCGTAGATGTGTTGATGAACACTGAAGCTTTCTTT.

This chain uses TRBV6-5 with TRBJ1-5; TRBD1 agrees at 8 bases. J was trimmed by 2 bases and V by 5 bases; bases with no gene match: 5. Germline CDR1 and CDR2: MNHEY and SVGAGI. CDR3 length: 15 residues. CDR3 residues: CASSKDRVGNQPQHF. The CDR3 nucleotides read TGTGCCAGCAGTAAGGACAGGGTCGGCAATCAGCCCCAGCATTTT.

The CDR3 sequence: CASSPGDTEQFF. CDR3 sequence (DNA): TGTGCCAGCTCACCCGGAGACACGGAGCAGTTCTTC. The chain has TRBV18 and TRBJ2-1; D uncertain. V gave up 3 bases and J gave up 10 bases, with 10 bases separating them. Germline CDR1 reads KGHSH; CDR2 reads LQKENI. The CDR3 is made up of 12 amino acids.

V gene TRBV28 combines with J gene TRBJ2-7; TRBD1 aligns across 9 bases. Gene TRBJ2-5 matches the end of the DNA better, so the J call may be wrong. This CDR3 is built from 14 residues. Germline CDR1 reads MDHEN; CDR2 reads SYDVKM. The CDR3 nucleotides read TGTGCCTCACAGCGGGGACAGGGTTTAGAGACCCAGTACTTC. Residues: CASQRGQGLETQYF.